This T cell receptor (beta chain) was found in a study of blood T cell repertoires in COVID-19. Looking at the study overall: Samples taken during acute and convalescent COVID-19 were collected in the United States, Italy and Spain. The analysed material was cDNA or gDNA that came from T cells, B-cell-depleted T cells, or PBMCs.

Authors' methods: By means of reference gene primer amplification, nucleated cell counts were estimated. The assay was immunoSEQ multiplex PCR, and TCRdb's table has in-frame clones only and misses some. D and trimming were read from the DNA, whereas the V and J calls and clone size are those reported in that table. This repertoire shows 100,000 to 150,000 clones, 85% found once; its top ten account for 20% to 30%. Germline CDR1 and CDR2: LGHDT and YNNKEL (reference sequence). The CDR3 covers 15 residues. Trimming removed 6 bases at V and 0 bases at J, with 14 bases between. The sequencing input was peripheral blood. The J gene is TRBJ1-2, the V gene TRBV3-1 (or the pseudogene TRBV3-2); no firm D call. The TCR originated in a woman aged 80 or over with acute or convalescent COVID-19. DNA for the CDR3: TGTGCCAGCAGTCTATCAGGAGGGCCTAACTATGGCTACACCTTC. The encoded protein is CASSLSGGPNYGYTF.